This T cell receptor (beta chain) was profiled in a study of blood T cell repertoires in COVID-19. About the research overall: Spain, Italy and the United States supplied samples that represented acute and convalescent COVID-19.

Participants were aged roughly 18 to 90 years, lived in about 26 US areas, and enrolled virtually. Participants reported their clinical history, and cohort assignment relied on those reports. The J segment lost 2 bases and the V segment lost 2 bases, leaving 2 bases of the junction unmatched. The germline V gene has CDR1 MNHEY and CDR2 SMNVEV (reference sequence). This CDR3 region has 15 residues. How the authors handled the data: Counts of nucleated cells, estimated from reference gene primer amplification, were obtained. The method was immunoSEQ multiplex PCR; TCRdb's version includes in-frame clones alone and lacks a portion of them. The V and J calls and clone size are taken from that table; D and trimming were inferred from the DNA. The data contain 150,000 to 200,000 clones, 81% of them singletons.

Source material: PBMCs or T cells enriched from blood (not recorded which). The chain recombines TRBV27 with TRBJ2-3; 9 nucleotides align to TRBD2. This TCR derives from a woman between 35 and 50 years old with acute COVID-19. The CDR3 is CASSLAGGPTDTQYF. In DNA form, the CDR3 reads TGTGCCAGCAGTTTAGCGGGAGGGCCCACAGATACGCAGTATTTT.